The 9 T cell receptor beta chains reported below all come from one sample, sequenced in a study of cytomegalovirus exposure and HLA in healthy donors (dated by TCRdb to 2015 to 2018). Preparation of the library involved the immunoSEQ multiplex PCR assay. For the multiplex PCR, a mixture combining 60 forward primers for TCR Vbeta segments and 13 reverse primers for TCR Jbeta segments was used. The clones in this table, taken by TCRdb from immuneACCESS, are in-frame only. Not every clone is retained; where verified, under half of the shortfall comes from an unresolved V gene, and the cause of the rest is unknown. The table for this sample lists around 100,000 clones; 76% of them were counted only once. The top ten clonotypes cover about 4.3% of the sample. The specimen was PBMCs. The receptors were gathered from a man aged 40-55 years in good health and CMV-seronegative.

The chain has TRBV19 and TRBJ2-3; 11 positions match TRBD1. J gave up 4 bases and V 5 bases, and 5 bases lay outside the gene matches. Germline lookup yields CDR1 LNHDA and CDR2 SQIVND (reference sequence). This CDR3 has 15 amino acids. The CDR3 spells CASSHGQGAPDTQYF. CDR3 coding DNA: TGTGCCAGTAGTCACGGACAGGGGGCACCAGATACGCAGTATTTT.

This clone turned up a few times. The chain joins TRBV11-2 to TRBJ2-1; D gene uncertain. CDR3 length: 14 amino acids. Trimming left V 4 bases short and J 3 bases short, with 10 bases between. Germline CDR1 SGHAT, CDR2 FQNNGV. This chain's CDR3 is CASSSVLGYNEQFF. The CDR3 DNA is TGTGCCAGCAGCTCGGTCCTAGGCTACAATGAGCAGTTCTTC. The full variable domain, in which reference TRBV11-2 and TRBJ2-1 provide the parts outside the CDR3, is EAGVAQSPRYKIIEKRQSVAFWCNPISGHATLYWYQQILGQGPKLLIQFQNNGVVDDSQLPKDRFSAERLKGVDSTLKIQPAKLEDSAVYLCASSSVLGYNEQFFGPGTRLTVL.

J is TRBJ1-2 and V is TRBV7-2; D ambiguous. Trimming stripped 11 bases from V and 4 bases from J, with 20 bases between. The CDR3 sequence is 14 residues long. CDR1 and CDR2 (germline): SGHTA, FQGNSA. CDR3 residues: CASSVYPGTYGYTF. CDR3 bases: TGTGCCTCTTCAGTATATCCAGGCACCTATGGCTACACCTTC.

The V gene is TRBV28, the J gene TRBJ1-6; D possibly corresponds to TRBD1 (5 bases). Deletions cut 2 bases from V and 0 bases from J, with 14 bases between. Per germline, CDR1 MDHEN and CDR2 SYDVKM. The CDR3 runs 18 residues. CDR3 nucleotide sequence: TGTGCCAGCAGTTTACTCTGGGGCTCGAGCTCCTATAATTCACCCCTCCACTTT. It codes for CASSLLWGSSSYNSPLHF.

This sequence joins TRBV29-1 and TRBJ2-1, with D possibly matching TRBD1 (6 bases). V was shortened by 5 bases and J by 0 bases, with 11 bases between the two germline ends. Germline assignment: CDR1 SQVTM and CDR2 ANQGSEA. The CDR3 is 14 amino acids. CDR3 sequence (DNA): TGCAGCGTTCTACAGGGAAGCTCCTACAATGAGCAGTTCTTC. This encodes CSVLQGSSYNEQFF.

V usage is TRBV4-2 and J usage is TRBJ2-3; TRBD2 matches at 11 bases. There are 17 residues in the CDR3. CDR1 is LGHNA, CDR2 YNFKEQ, per germline. J was trimmed by 4 bases and V by 0 bases; bases with no gene match: 6. Here the CDR3 reads CASSQEIAGGRPDTQYF. CDR3 in DNA: TGTGCCAGCAGCCAAGAAATAGCGGGGGGGCGCCCAGATACGCAGTATTTT.

This clone appeared a few times. J is TRBJ2-1 and V is TRBV19, with 7 bases lining up with TRBD2. There are 16 residues in the CDR3. The J segment lost 4 bases and the V segment lost 9 bases, leaving 15 bases of the junction unmatched. The germline V gene encodes CDR1 LNHDA and CDR2 SQIVND (reference sequence). As DNA, the CDR3 is TGTGCCAGCCTCCCCGAGGCCGGGGGGTGGTACAATGAGCAGTTCTTC. Translation: CASLPEAGGWYNEQFF. Full variable domain (missing parts from reference TRBV19 and TRBJ2-1): DGGITQSPKYLFRKEGQNVTLSCEQNLNHDAMYWYRQDPGQGLRLIYYSQIVNDFQKGDIAEGYSVSREKKESFPLTVTSAQKNPTAFYLCASLPEAGGWYNEQFFGPGTRLTVL.

This chain connects TRBV2 to TRBJ2-7; 7 positions match TRBD1. Germline CDR1 reads SNHLY; CDR2 reads FYNNEI. V shed 3 bases and J 3 bases; nucleotides not matched to a gene: 11. The length of the CDR3 is 16 residues. CDR3 bases: TGTGCCAGCAGTGAGGGGCCGCCCGGGACAGTCTACGAGCAGTACTTC. As protein: CASSEGPPGTVYEQYF.

The chain uses TRBV5-4 and TRBJ1-2, with unresolved D. V lost 1 base to trimming and J lost 2 bases, with 6 bases between them. The CDR3 covers 13 residues. Germline loops: CDR1 SGHNT, CDR2 YYREEE (reference sequence). CDR3 residues: CASSLRGNYGYTF. The CDR3 coding sequence is TGTGCCAGCAGCTTGAGAGGGAACTATGGCTACACCTTC.